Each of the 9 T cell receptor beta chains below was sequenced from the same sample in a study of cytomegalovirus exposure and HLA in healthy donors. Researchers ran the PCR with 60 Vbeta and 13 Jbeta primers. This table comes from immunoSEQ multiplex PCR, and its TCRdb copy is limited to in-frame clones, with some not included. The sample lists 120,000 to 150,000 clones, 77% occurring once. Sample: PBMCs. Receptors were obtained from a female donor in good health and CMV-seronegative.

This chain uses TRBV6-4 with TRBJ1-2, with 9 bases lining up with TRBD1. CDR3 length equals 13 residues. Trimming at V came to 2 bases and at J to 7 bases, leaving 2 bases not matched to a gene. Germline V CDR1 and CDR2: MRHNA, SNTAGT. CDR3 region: CASSDPTGGGYTF. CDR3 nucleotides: TGTGCCAGCAGTGACCCGACAGGGGGTGGCTACACCTTC.

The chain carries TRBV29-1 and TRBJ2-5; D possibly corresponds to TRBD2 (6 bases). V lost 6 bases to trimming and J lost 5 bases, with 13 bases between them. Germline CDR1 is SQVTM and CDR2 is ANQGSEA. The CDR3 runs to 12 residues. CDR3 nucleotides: TGCAGCGTCCGGCGGGACGCTGAGACCCAGTACTTC. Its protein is CSVRRDAETQYF.

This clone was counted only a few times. This chain's CDR3 is CASSPNSGLTYEQYF. CDR3 DNA sequence: TGTGCCAGCTCACCCAACTCGGGACTCACCTACGAGCAGTACTTC. This chain joins TRBV18 and TRBJ2-7, with D possibly matching TRBD2 (6 bases). This CDR3 contains 15 residues. Germline V CDR1 and CDR2: KGHSH, LQKENI. The V and J ends lost 3 bases and 2 bases respectively, with 14 bases between them. Using reference TRBV18 and TRBJ2-7 for the parts outside the CDR3, the full variable domain is NAGVMQNPRHLVRRRGQEARLRCSPMKGHSHVYWYRQLPEEGLKFMVYLQKENIIDESGMPKERFSAEFPKEGPSILRIQQVVRGDSAAYFCASSPNSGLTYEQYFGPGTRLTVT.

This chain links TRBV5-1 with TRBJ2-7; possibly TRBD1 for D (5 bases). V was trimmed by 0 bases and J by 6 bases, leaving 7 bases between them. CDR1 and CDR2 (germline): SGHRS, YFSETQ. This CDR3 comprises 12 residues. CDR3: CASSLGQGEQYF. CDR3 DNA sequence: TGCGCCAGCAGCTTGGGGCAGGGCGAGCAGTACTTC.

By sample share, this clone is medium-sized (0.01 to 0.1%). The CDR3 reads CSVGQHSGNTIYF. CDR3 sequence (DNA): TGCAGCGTTGGACAGCACTCTGGAAACACCATATATTTT. The chain carries TRBV29-1 and TRBJ1-3, with D perhaps matching TRBD1 (5 bases). Looked up from germline, CDR1 is SQVTM and CDR2 is ANQGSEA. The CDR3 runs to 13 residues. V dropped 4 bases and J dropped 0 bases, with 7 bases sitting between them.

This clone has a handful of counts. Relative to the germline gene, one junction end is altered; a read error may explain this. The CDR3 nucleotides are TGTGCCAGCAGCCGGAGCGGGAGGGGGAACTCCGGGGAGCTGTTTTTT. Translating it yields CASSRSGRGNSGELFF. V is TRBV7-9 and J is TRBJ2-2, with TRBD2 matching over 10 bases. CDR1 SEHNR and CDR2 FQNEAQ come from the germline V gene (reference sequence). The CDR3 covers 16 residues.

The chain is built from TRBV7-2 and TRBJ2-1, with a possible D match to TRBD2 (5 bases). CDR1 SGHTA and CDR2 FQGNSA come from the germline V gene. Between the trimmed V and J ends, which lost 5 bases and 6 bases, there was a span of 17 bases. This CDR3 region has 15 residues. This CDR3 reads CASSAGVGVGNEQFF. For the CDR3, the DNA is TGTGCCAGCAGCGCCGGGGTGGGAGTGGGCAATGAGCAGTTCTTC.

The CDR3 DNA reads TGTGCCAGCAGTGATGGCACACATGTTAGCAATCAGCCCCAGCATTTT. This codes for CASSDGTHVSNQPQHF. The chain has TRBV25-1 and TRBJ1-5; no firm D call. V lost 3 bases and J 0 bases, leaving 12 bases between the germline ends. Germline assignment: CDR1 MGHDK and CDR2 SYGVNS. This CDR3 is 16 amino acids long. The whole variable domain, filled in from reference TRBV25-1 and TRBJ1-5, reads EADIYQTPRYLVIGTGKKITLECSQTMGHDKMYWYQQDPGMELHLIHYSYGVNSTEKGDLSSESTVSRIRTEHFPLTLESARPSHTSQYLCASSDGTHVSNQPQHFGDGTRLSIL.

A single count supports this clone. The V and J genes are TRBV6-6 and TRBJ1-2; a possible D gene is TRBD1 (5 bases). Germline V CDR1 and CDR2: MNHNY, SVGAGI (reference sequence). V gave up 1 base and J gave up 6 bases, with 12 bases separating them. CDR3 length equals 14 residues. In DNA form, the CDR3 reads TGTGCCAGCAGTTACTTCGGGGGGACGGATGGCTACACCTTC. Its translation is CASSYFGGTDGYTF.